The 21 T cell receptor beta chains in this list originate from one sample, sequenced in a study of blood T cell repertoires in COVID-19. Sequencing used immunoSEQ multiplex PCR; TCRdb keeps in-frame clones, though not all of them. The table has approximately 300,000 clones, approximately 90% seen once; the top ten hold less than 11%. Sequencing used PBMCs or T cells enriched from blood (not recorded which). The receptors were sampled from a woman under 30 who had recovered from COVID-19.

V and J are TRBV7-3 and TRBJ1-4; D gene uncertain. CDR1 SGHTA and CDR2 FQGTGA come from the germline V gene. CDR3 length equals 14 residues. The ends were cut back, 1 base at V and 0 bases at J, with 3 bases in the middle. As DNA, the CDR3 is TGTGCCAGCAGCTTAATTACAACTAATGAAAAACTGTTTTTT. Protein: CASSLITTNEKLFF.

The chain carries TRBV19 and TRBJ2-3; D remains unclear. Germline lookup yields CDR1 LNHDA and CDR2 SQIVND (reference sequence). Trimming pared 4 bases from V and 4 bases from J, leaving 6 bases between. This CDR3 has 12 residues. In DNA form, the CDR3 reads TGTGCCAGTAGTAGACTCGCAGATACGCAGTATTTT. It yields the protein CASSRLADTQYF.

The chain is built from TRBV5-5 and TRBJ1-5, with 10 bases fitting TRBD1. In germline, CDR1 is SGHKS, CDR2 YYEKEE (reference sequence). The CDR3 length is 14 residues. The trim removed 2 bases at V and 5 bases at J, leaving 1 base unmatched. The CDR3 here is CASSFGQGDQPQHF. The CDR3 DNA follows: TGTGCCAGCAGCTTCGGACAGGGGGATCAGCCCCAGCATTTT.

This chain joins TRBV19 and TRBJ1-1; D uncertain. CDR1 is LNHDA, CDR2 SQIVND, per germline (reference sequence). The V and J ends lost 5 bases and 5 bases respectively, with 12 bases between them. The CDR3 has 13 residues. The CDR3 sequence is CASSPTLWTEAFF. The DNA for the CDR3 is TGTGCCAGTAGTCCGACACTTTGGACTGAAGCTTTCTTT.

CDR3 in DNA: TGTGCCAGCAGTGAATCCTCGGGGACAGGGCTGAACACTGAAGCTTTCTTT. It encodes CASSESSGTGLNTEAFF. This chain connects TRBV6-1 to TRBJ1-1; 9 bases are shared with TRBD1. Germline-derived CDR1 and CDR2 are MNHNS and SASEGT. Trimming at V came to 2 bases and at J to 0 bases, leaving 7 bases not matched to a gene. There are 17 residues in the CDR3.

The rearrangement uses TRBV5-4 and TRBJ1-5; D is possibly TRBD1 (5 bases). Germline V gene data show CDR1 as SGHNT and CDR2 as YYREEE (reference sequence). V was clipped by 0 bases and J by 1 base, with 5 bases between them. There are 14 residues in the CDR3. CDR3 amino acids: CASSLAGSNQPQHF. The CDR3, as DNA: TGTGCCAGCAGCTTGGCAGGGAGCAATCAGCCCCAGCATTTT.

A word on this clone: Other DNA sequences from this sample encode an identical CDR3 as well. The chain employs TRBV6-1 and TRBJ1-2; perhaps TRBD1 as D (5 bases). CDR1 MNHNS and CDR2 SASEGT come from the germline V gene. V was cut by 2 bases and J by 5 bases, with 6 bases left in between. The CDR3 runs to 12 residues. Here the CDR3 reads CASSEQGYGYTF. CDR3 sequence (DNA): TGTGCCAGCAGTGAACAGGGATATGGCTACACCTTC.

The V call is TRBV6-5, the J call TRBJ1-2, with 12 positions matching TRBD1. Per germline, CDR1 MNHEY and CDR2 SVGAGI. The CDR3 spans 16 residues. V dropped 2 bases and J dropped 4; count of bases not matched to a gene: 5. The CDR3 DNA reads as TGTGCCAGCAGTTACGAGGGACAGGGGGCAATCTATGGCTACACCTTC. It translates to CASSYEGQGAIYGYTF.

The V gene is TRBV28, the J gene TRBJ1-6, with D maybe TRBD1 (6 bases). This CDR3 is built from 15 residues. V lost 5 bases and J lost 7, with 15 bases in between. CDR1 is MDHEN, CDR2 SYDVKM, per germline. CDR3 region: CASSSPGGGNSPLHF. DNA for the CDR3: TGTGCCAGCAGTAGCCCGGGGGGGGGCAATTCACCCCTCCACTTT.

This sequence joins TRBV15 and TRBJ2-7; 9 positions match TRBD1. Germline V lookup: CDR1 LNHNV, CDR2 YYDKDF (reference sequence). Germline trimming cut 1 base from V and 2 bases from J; bases unmatched to any gene: 3. The CDR3 covers 15 residues. The CDR3: CATSRGGTGTYEQYF. For the CDR3, the DNA is TGTGCCACCAGCAGAGGGGGGACAGGGACCTACGAGCAGTACTTC.

The rearrangement joins TRBV27 to TRBJ2-3; 7 bases agree with TRBD1. The junction had 2 bases not matched to a gene; V was cut back by 5 bases and J by 3 bases. CDR3 size: 13 residues. CDR1 MNHEY and CDR2 SMNVEV come from the germline V gene (reference sequence). The DNA of the CDR3 is TGTGCCAGCAGTATACAGGGGACAGATACGCAGTATTTT. Translated: CASSIQGTDTQYF.

V and J are TRBV24-1 and TRBJ2-2, with D tentatively TRBD1 (6 bases). The CDR3 extends over 14 amino acids. Trimming took 3 bases from V and 7 from J, leaving 11 bases between them. In germline, CDR1 is KGHDR, CDR2 SFDVKD. CDR3 sequence: CATSDPGTIGELFF. CDR3 sequence (DNA): TGTGCCACCAGTGATCCTGGGACAATCGGGGAGCTGTTTTTT.

The V and J genes are TRBV27 and TRBJ1-1; tentatively, D is TRBD1 (5 bases). This CDR3 has 15 residues. V was cut by 1 base and J by 2 bases, with 11 bases left in between. Germline loops: CDR1 MNHEY, CDR2 SMNVEV (reference sequence). CDR3 amino acids: CASSLLGQGNTEAFF. CDR3 bases: TGTGCCAGCAGTTTATTGGGGCAAGGAAACACTGAAGCTTTCTTT.

This chain joins TRBV19 and TRBJ1-2; D gene unclear. Trimming cost V 4 bases and J 4 bases, with 19 bases left between them. Germline CDR1 and CDR2: LNHDA and SQIVND (reference sequence). CDR3 length: 16 residues. The CDR3 sequence: CASSTPPTRESYGYTF. CDR3 DNA sequence: TGTGCCAGTAGTACCCCCCCCACGAGGGAAAGCTATGGCTACACCTTC.

The chain uses TRBV7-6 and TRBJ1-2, with 9 nucleotides matching TRBD1. This CDR3 spans 15 amino acids. Unmatched junction bases numbered 6, after V lost 3 bases and J lost 4 bases. The germline V gene has CDR1 SGHVS and CDR2 FNYEAQ. The CDR3 DNA is TGTGCCAGCAGCTTCGGACAGGGGACTCGCTATGGCTACACCTTC. The encoded protein is CASSFGQGTRYGYTF.

V usage is TRBV15 and J usage is TRBJ2-7; no definite D call. V was pared by 0 bases and J by 3 bases, with 12 bases between. The CDR3 sequence is 15 residues long. The V gene's germline CDR1 is LNHNV and CDR2 YYDKDF (reference sequence). The CDR3 region is CATSRDSSPSYEQYF. The DNA for the CDR3 is TGTGCCACCAGCAGAGATTCCAGCCCTAGCTACGAGCAGTACTTC.

The J gene is TRBJ2-5, the V gene TRBV6-5; 9 positions match TRBD2. Germline V gene sequence: CDR1 MNHEY, CDR2 SVGAGI. Germline trimming cut 4 bases from V and 5 bases from J; bases unmatched to any gene: 11. The CDR3 consists of 16 residues. The CDR3 region has the DNA TGTGCCAGCAGTTCCTCTTCTAGCGGGATGGGGGAGACCCAGTACTTC. Protein: CASSSSSSGMGETQYF.

This rearrangement joins TRBV9 to TRBJ2-1; TRBD2 agrees at 7 bases. The V and J ends lost 4 bases and 6 bases, in that order; junction bases with no gene match: 10. CDR1 is SGDLS, CDR2 YYNGEE, per germline. The CDR3 runs 15 residues. The CDR3 is CASSPLAAPANEQFF. In nucleotides, the CDR3 is TGTGCCAGCAGCCCCCTAGCGGCACCGGCCAATGAGCAGTTCTTC.

This chain joins TRBV5-1 and TRBJ2-7; a weak D match, TRBD2 (5 bases). Germline V CDR1 and CDR2: SGHRS, YFSETQ. The V end lost 2 bases, the J end lost 2 bases, and 11 bases lay between the germline ends. CDR3 length equals 14 residues. CDR3 DNA: TGCGCCAGCAGCTTCGGGGAGAGAGCCTACGAGCAGTACTTC. Its translation is CASSFGERAYEQYF.

The gene calls are TRBV5-1 and TRBJ1-1; 7 nucleotides align to TRBD1. Germline assignment: CDR1 SGHRS and CDR2 YFSETQ. The CDR3 contains 14 residues. With 1 base clipped from V and 5 bases from J, the junction kept 5 bases outside the gene matches. In DNA form, the CDR3 reads TGCGCCAGCAGCTTGACGCCAGGGGGGACTGAAGCTTTCTTT. Translating it yields CASSLTPGGTEAFF.

The chain carries TRBV6-1 and TRBJ2-2, with D possibly being TRBD1 (6 bases). This CDR3 is 17 amino acids long. V was clipped by 4 bases and J by 3 bases, with 18 bases between them. Looked up from germline, CDR1 is MNHNS and CDR2 is SASEGT. The CDR3 protein is CASSVGGRGRYTGELFF. The CDR3 DNA reads as TGTGCCAGCAGTGTTGGGGGCCGGGGACGGTACACCGGGGAGCTGTTTTTT.